The TCR beta chain described here comes from a study of blood T cell repertoires in COVID-19. Study summary: The analysed material was cDNA or gDNA that came from T cells, B-cell-depleted T cells, or PBMCs.

In the original analysis: Using reference gene primer amplification, nucleated cell counts were estimated. Only in-frame clones appear in the TCRdb table, and some are missing; sequencing was by immunoSEQ multiplex PCR. V, J and clone size were drawn from that table, and D and trimming were deduced from the DNA. The table has fewer than 35,000 clones, more than 85% seen once. The J segment lost 9 bases and the V segment lost 0 bases, leaving 5 bases of the junction unmatched. This CDR3 spans 15 amino acids. Germline-derived CDR1 and CDR2 are WNHNN and SYGVQD (reference sequence). The sequence came from a woman over 75 with active or convalescent COVID-19. The sequencing sample was made of peripheral blood. The rearrangement joins TRBV10-1 to TRBJ2-1; TRBD2 matches 10 bases. CDR3 loop: CASSESKRGGGEQFF. In DNA, the CDR3 is TGCGCCAGCAGTGAGTCAAAGCGGGGGGGCGGTGAGCAGTTCTTC.